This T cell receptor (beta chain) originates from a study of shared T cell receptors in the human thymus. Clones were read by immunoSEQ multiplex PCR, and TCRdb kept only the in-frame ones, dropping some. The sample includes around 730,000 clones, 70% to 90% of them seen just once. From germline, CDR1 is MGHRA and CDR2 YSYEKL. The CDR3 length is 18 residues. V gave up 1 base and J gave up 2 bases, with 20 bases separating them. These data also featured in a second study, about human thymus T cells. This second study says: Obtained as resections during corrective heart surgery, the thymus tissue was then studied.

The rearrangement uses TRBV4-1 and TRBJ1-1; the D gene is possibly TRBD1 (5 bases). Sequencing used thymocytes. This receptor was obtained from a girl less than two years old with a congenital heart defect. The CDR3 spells CASSQGQFGKRGNTEAFF. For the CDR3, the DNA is TGCGCCAGCAGCCAAGGACAGTTCGGAAAGAGAGGTAACACTGAAGCTTTCTTT.